Listed here are 10 T cell receptor beta chains from one sample, sequenced in a study of blood T cell repertoires in COVID-19. Produced via immunoSEQ multiplex PCR; TCRdb's table is partial and in-frame only. The table includes 350,000 to 450,000 clones, more than 70% detected once. Sequenced input: peripheral blood. These receptors all come from an older woman with COVID-19, enrolled during active disease.

This chain joins TRBV19 and TRBJ1-5, with D possibly matching TRBD1 (5 bases). Germline values: CDR1 LNHDA, CDR2 SQIVND (reference sequence). Trimming removed 10 bases at V and 1 base at J, with 11 bases between. This CDR3 region has 13 residues. The CDR3 DNA reads TGTGCCACCACGGGGGTAAGCAATCAGCCCCAGCATTTT. It codes for CATTGVSNQPQHF.

V usage is TRBV6-5 and J usage is TRBJ1-1; D unresolved. Between the trimmed V and J ends, which lost 11 bases and 1 base, there was a span of 20 bases. The CDR3 contains 15 residues. CDR1 and CDR2 from the germline V gene are MNHEY and SVGAGI. The CDR3: CAAYRGQWGNTEAFF. The CDR3 DNA reads TGTGCCGCCTACAGAGGGCAATGGGGGAACACTGAAGCTTTCTTT.

The gene calls are TRBV6-5 and TRBJ2-7, with 8 bases lining up with TRBD1. The CDR3 has 15 amino acids. Looked up from germline, CDR1 is MNHEY and CDR2 is SVGAGI. Trimming took 4 bases from V and 0 from J; bases not matched to a gene: 5. The chain's CDR3 is CASSWGQVPSYEQYF. CDR3 DNA sequence: TGTGCCAGCAGTTGGGGACAGGTACCCTCCTACGAGCAGTACTTC.

CDR3 bases: TGTGCCAGTAGTAGGAGTGAAGGACAGGGGACGTACGAGCAGTACTTC. Protein product: CASSRSEGQGTYEQYF. The gene calls are TRBV19 and TRBJ2-7; 9 nucleotides line up with TRBD1. Trimming at V came to 4 bases and at J to 4 bases, leaving 11 bases not matched to a gene. Germline values: CDR1 LNHDA, CDR2 SQIVND (reference sequence). The CDR3 sequence is 16 residues long.

The chain has TRBV9 and TRBJ1-6, with a weak D call TRBD1 (6 bases). The V gene lost 2 bases and the J gene lost 14 bases, with 26 bases spanning the gap. This CDR3 is built from 17 residues. The germline CDR1 and CDR2 sequences are SGDLS and YYNGEE. CDR3 DNA sequence: TGTGCCAGCAGCGTCGCCGGGACACCGACACAACTAGGAACCCTCCACTTT. Its translation: CASSVAGTPTQLGTLHF.

The rearrangement uses TRBV4-1 and TRBJ1-6; maybe TRBD1 (6 bases). Per the germline V gene, CDR1 is MGHRA and CDR2 is YSYEKL. CDR3 length equals 16 residues. Trimming removed 4 bases at V and 8 bases at J, with 18 bases between. Written as DNA, the CDR3 is TGCGCCAGCAGCCCCGGACAGCGTGAGCGATATTCACCCCTCCACTTT. Translation gives CASSPGQRERYSPLHF.

On this clone itself: Other nucleotide sequences in the sample specify the same CDR3. V is TRBV5-1 and J is TRBJ1-4, with a weak D call TRBD1 (5 bases). Germline V CDR1 and CDR2: SGHRS, YFSETQ. The V and J ends lost 1 base and 2 bases respectively, with 9 bases between them. The CDR3 length is 15 residues. The CDR3 region is CASSLTGATNEKLFF. Here the CDR3 DNA reads TGCGCCAGCAGCTTGACAGGTGCGACTAATGAAAAACTGTTTTTT.

V and J are TRBV27 and TRBJ1-1; D is unresolved. The CDR3 contains 15 residues. From germline, CDR1 is MNHEY and CDR2 SMNVEV (reference sequence). The germline V and J ends were trimmed by 2 bases and 2 bases, with 12 bases remaining between them. CDR3 sequence reads: CASSLAKFVNTEAFF. The CDR3 DNA reads as TGTGCCAGCAGTTTAGCGAAATTCGTAAACACTGAAGCTTTCTTT.

The rearrangement uses TRBV21-1 and TRBJ1-2. TRBV21-1 is recorded as a pseudogene. The CDR3 runs 14 residues. CDR3 loop: CASTQRRSRYGYTF. The CDR3 bases are TGTGCCAGCACCCAGCGGAGATCTAGGTATGGCTACACCTTC.

The chain has TRBV5-1 and TRBJ1-6, with a possible D match to TRBD1 (5 bases). CDR1 and CDR2 from the germline V gene are SGHRS and YFSETQ. With 4 bases removed from V and 7 bases from J, the gap between germline ends came to 15 bases. The CDR3 is 15 residues long. Written as DNA, the CDR3 is TGCGCCAGCAGCGGAGGGGACTCGCGGAATTCACCCCTCCACTTT. The encoded protein is CASSGGDSRNSPLHF.